This TCR beta chain derives from a study of monozygotic twins with inflammatory bowel disease. This CDR3 is built from 14 residues. Germline CDR1 reads SGHRS; CDR2 reads YFSETQ. TCRdb re-called the 5' RACE reads; every CDR3 protein appears as one record, without DNA. The sample data list 45,000 or so distinct CDR3 sequences. Sequencing used blood. The receptor comes from a human donor with ulcerative colitis or Crohn's disease, or a healthy co-twin of an affected twin (not recorded which). The chain uses TRBV5-1 and TRBJ1-2; TCRdb outputs TRBD1, but without DNA this stays unchecked. This chain's CDR3 is CASSSKGSPYGYTF.